The 29 T cell receptor beta chains listed next were all sequenced from one sample in a study of cytotoxic CD8 clonotypes in ibrutinib-treated CLL. Clones were sequenced by immunoSEQ multiplex PCR, and TCRdb holds only the in-frame ones, with some missing. The table includes approximately 100,000 clones, 58% detected once. The source material was PBMCs, sampled after 24 months of ibrutinib treatment. These receptors were taken from a human donor with chronic lymphocytic leukemia.

The sample holds a few counts of this clone. The CDR3 nucleotides read TGTGCCAGCAGTGCGGTAGCGGGAACTGAAGCTTTCTTT. Its protein product is CASSAVAGTEAFF. V and J are TRBV25-1 and TRBJ1-1, with unresolved D. Trimming pared 4 bases from V and 5 bases from J, leaving 11 bases between. The CDR3 sequence is 13 residues long. Per the germline V gene, CDR1 is MGHDK and CDR2 is SYGVNS.

This clone was counted once. J is TRBJ2-3 and V is TRBV6-5; either TRBD1 or TRBD2 may supply D (6 bases each). This CDR3 has 12 amino acids. The germline gives CDR1 MNHEY, CDR2 SVGAGI. Trimming removed 2 bases from V and 10 bases from J, with 10 bases in between. The DNA for the CDR3 is TGTGCCAGCAGTTACGGAGGGGGTCCGCAGTATTTT. It encodes CASSYGGGPQYF.

The chain recombines TRBV7-8 with TRBJ2-1, with a tentative D call TRBD1 (6 bases). The CDR3 runs 15 residues. Deletions cut 1 base from V and 7 bases from J, with 14 bases between. Germline lookup yields CDR1 SGHVS and CDR2 FQNEAQ. The CDR3 is CASSLESAQGNEQFF. DNA of the CDR3: TGTGCCAGCAGCTTAGAATCAGCACAGGGTAATGAGCAGTTCTTC.

This clone was picked up a small number of times. The CDR3 coding sequence is TGTGCCAGCAGTTTTTCAGGGGGCGCGGGTCAGCCCCAGCATTTT. As protein: CASSFSGGAGQPQHF. The V and J genes are TRBV28 and TRBJ1-5; 8 bases align to TRBD1. The CDR3 length is 15 residues. The germline gives CDR1 MDHEN, CDR2 SYDVKM. Trimming took 3 bases from V and 6 from J; bases not matched to a gene: 7.

This clone was detected a few times. The genes are TRBV1 and TRBJ1-2; the D call TRBD1 from the table was never checked on the DNA. TRBV1 represents a pseudogene. This CDR3 is built from 12 residues. Here the CDR3 reads CTSNYRTCGYTF. In nucleotides, the CDR3 is TGCACCAGCAATTATAGGACATGCGGCTACACCTTC.

This clone was detected only a few times. This rearrangement joins TRBV5-1 to TRBJ1-5, with unresolved D. CDR3 size: 16 residues. Trimming removed 4 bases from V and 4 bases from J, with 18 bases in between. Germline V gene data show CDR1 as SGHRS and CDR2 as YFSETQ. The DNA of the CDR3 is TGCGCCAGCAGCCCAATCGAGGCTCAAATAAATCAGCCCCAGCATTTT. Protein sequence: CASSPIEAQINQPQHF.

The genes are TRBV7-2 and TRBJ2-1, with 7 bases that match TRBD1. The V gene's germline CDR1 is SGHTA and CDR2 FQGNSA. The trim removed 7 bases at V and 4 bases at J, leaving 7 bases unmatched. There are 14 residues in the CDR3. CDR3 sequence reads: CASKGARIYNEQFF. CDR3 DNA sequence: TGTGCCAGCAAGGGGGCCCGGATATACAATGAGCAGTTCTTC.

The V and J genes are TRBV30 and TRBJ1-2; weak D call: TRBD1 (6 bases). There are 14 residues in the CDR3. Germline CDR1 is GTSNPN and CDR2 is SVGIG (reference sequence). The V gene lost 2 bases and the J gene lost 8 bases, with 18 bases spanning the gap. The CDR3 spells CAWSTQRSGTGYTF. Here the CDR3 DNA reads TGTGCCTGGAGTACCCAAAGATCCGGGACAGGCTACACCTTC.

The rearrangement uses TRBV10-3 and TRBJ2-5, with a possible D match to TRBD2 (5 bases). Trimming took 0 bases from V and 6 from J, leaving 14 bases between them. Looked up from germline, CDR1 is ENHRY and CDR2 is SYGVKD. This CDR3 is 15 amino acids long. The CDR3 DNA sequence: TGTGCCATCAGTGAGTCACCGGGATACGGACAGACCCAGTACTTC. Translated, it gives CAISESPGYGQTQYF.

This clone came up a few times. This rearrangement joins TRBV4-3 to TRBJ2-1; D remains unclear. This CDR3 spans 13 amino acids. The germline V gene encodes CDR1 LGHNA and CDR2 YSLEER. Trimming left V 0 bases short and J 6 bases short, with 6 bases between. The CDR3 here is CASSQDYLNEQFF. CDR3 nucleotide sequence: TGCGCCAGCAGCCAAGATTATCTCAATGAGCAGTTCTTC.

This clone showed up just a few times. The rearrangement links TRBV7-9 to TRBJ1-2; D not resolved. Germline V gene lookup returns CDR1 SEHNR and CDR2 FQNEAQ (reference sequence). V was shortened by 11 bases and J by 1 base, with 14 bases between the two germline ends. The CDR3 runs to 13 residues. The CDR3 DNA reads TGTGCCTCACGCGACGGAGTTAACTATGGCTACACCTTC. Its protein product is CASRDGVNYGYTF.

This clone was counted between two and nine times. The chain links TRBV7-9 to TRBJ2-7, with D perhaps matching TRBD2 (5 bases). V shed 5 bases and J shed 1 base, with 9 bases lying between them. The CDR3 is made up of 13 amino acids. The germline V gene has CDR1 SEHNR and CDR2 FQNEAQ (reference sequence). CDR3 nucleotides: TGTGCCAGCAGCCCTCGGGAATCCTACGAGCAGTACTTC. This sequence encodes CASSPRESYEQYF.

The sample holds one count of this clone. The V gene is TRBV7-7, the J gene TRBJ2-6; D remains unclear. Germline-derived CDR1 and CDR2 are SSHAT and FNYEAQ (reference sequence). This CDR3 has 15 residues. Trimming removed 5 bases at V and 5 bases at J, with 13 bases between. DNA for the CDR3: TGTGCCAGCAGCCTTAACAAAAGTCGGGCCAACGTCCTGACTTTC. It specifies CASSLNKSRANVLTF. Combining the CDR3 with reference TRBV7-7 and TRBJ2-6 gives the whole variable domain GAGVSQSPRYKVTKRGQDVTLRCDPISSHATLYWYQQALGQGPEFLTYFNYEAQPDKSGLPSDRFSAERPEGSISTLTIQRTEQRDSAMYRCASSLNKSRANVLTFGAGSRLTVL.

Here the CDR3 reads CASSTYRDSPLHF. The CDR3 DNA reads as TGTGCCAGCAGCACGTACAGGGATTCACCCCTCCACTTT. The rearrangement uses TRBV7-2 and TRBJ1-6; tentatively, D is TRBD1 (6 bases). The CDR3 has 13 amino acids. Trimming took 5 bases from V and 8 from J, leaving 10 bases between them. CDR1 is SGHTA, CDR2 FQGNSA, per germline.

This clone was observed a few times. This chain links TRBV6-6 with TRBJ1-2, with unresolved D. Trimming left V 7 bases short and J 8 bases short, with 26 bases between. The germline gives CDR1 MNHNY, CDR2 SVGAGI (reference sequence). CDR3 length equals 16 residues. For the CDR3, the DNA is TGTGCCAGCATACGGGAGATGACGGGCCCCGGGCGAGGCTACACCTTC. This gives the protein CASIREMTGPGRGYTF.

The table lists this clone with a count of one. CDR3 sequence: CASSLGQSGANVLTF. For the CDR3, the DNA is TGTGCCAGCAGCTTGGGGCAGTCCGGGGCCAACGTCCTGACTTTC. The genes are TRBV7-2 and TRBJ2-6; possible D gene TRBD1, 5 bases. The CDR3 consists of 15 residues. Trimming removed 3 bases at V and 4 bases at J, with 10 bases between. Germline V gives CDR1 SGHTA, CDR2 FQGNSA.

The chain couples TRBV10-2 to TRBJ1-5, with D tentatively TRBD1 (6 bases). The germline V and J ends were trimmed by 2 bases and 3 bases, with 11 bases remaining between them. This CDR3 has 15 amino acids. From germline, CDR1 is WSHSY and CDR2 SAAADI. The CDR3 nucleotides read TGCGCCAGCAGTGAGCTGGGGGGGCACAATCAGCCCCAGCATTTT. This sequence encodes CASSELGGHNQPQHF.

The CDR3 region is CASSLRPGYGYTF. The CDR3 DNA reads TGTGCCAGCAGTTTACGACCGGGCTATGGCTACACCTTC. This sequence joins TRBV27 and TRBJ1-2; D is unresolved. This CDR3 contains 13 residues. CDR1 is MNHEY and CDR2 is SMNVEV in the germline V gene (reference sequence). Trimming cost V 2 bases and J 4 bases, with 8 bases left between them.

This chain joins TRBV18 and TRBJ2-3; tentative D call: TRBD1 (6 bases). V lost 3 bases and J lost 1, with 14 bases in between. The CDR3 loop spans 16 amino acids. Germline loops: CDR1 KGHSH, CDR2 LQKENI. This CDR3 reads CASSPADRPGTDTQYF. In DNA, the CDR3 is TGTGCCAGCTCACCCGCGGACAGACCTGGCACAGATACGCAGTATTTT.

The gene calls are TRBV6-5 and TRBJ1-4, with D unclear. Trimming left V 2 bases short and J 4 bases short, with 5 bases between. CDR3 size: 13 residues. Germline CDR1 MNHEY, CDR2 SVGAGI. The CDR3 spells CASSYRINEKLFF. CDR3 nucleotides: TGTGCCAGCAGTTACAGGATTAATGAAAAACTGTTTTTT.

This clone occurred a few times. This chain uses TRBV28 with TRBJ2-3; 10 bases map to TRBD1. CDR1 MDHEN and CDR2 SYDVKM come from the germline V gene. The length of the CDR3 is 19 residues. The junction had 21 bases not matched to a gene; V was cut back by 6 bases and J by 6 bases. CDR3: CASRTAGTGVKVGGDTQYF. CDR3 DNA sequence: TGTGCCAGCAGAACCGCCGGGACAGGGGTAAAGGTTGGTGGTGATACGCAGTATTTT. The whole variable domain, filled in from reference TRBV28 and TRBJ2-3, reads DVKVTQSSRYLVKRTGEKVFLECVQDMDHENMFWYRQDPGLGLRLIYFSYDVKMKEKGDIPEGYSVSREKKERFSLILESASTNQTSMYLCASRTAGTGVKVGGDTQYFGPGTRLTVL.

The genes are TRBV6-5 and TRBJ1-3; tentative D call: TRBD1 (5 bases). Trimming took 4 bases from V and 1 from J, leaving 11 bases between them. The CDR3 is 15 residues long. Germline CDR1 MNHEY, CDR2 SVGAGI. Here the CDR3 reads CASSLTGDSGNTIYF. CDR3 nucleotide sequence: TGTGCCAGCAGTTTAACAGGAGATTCTGGAAACACCATATATTTT.

A remark on this clone: Other nucleotide sequences from this sample produce the same CDR3. The genes are TRBV18 and TRBJ2-1; a possible D gene is TRBD1 (5 bases). V was shortened by 3 bases and J by 0 bases, with 9 bases between the two germline ends. This CDR3 has 15 residues. CDR1 is KGHSH and CDR2 is LQKENI in the germline V gene. Here the CDR3 reads CASSPQGSSYNEQFF. In DNA, the CDR3 is TGTGCCAGCTCACCTCAGGGAAGCTCCTACAATGAGCAGTTCTTC.

This chain links TRBV9 with TRBJ2-5; 7 bases are a match to TRBD2. Germline V gene sequence: CDR1 SGDLS, CDR2 YYNGEE. Trimming at V came to 0 bases and at J to 2 bases, leaving 4 bases not matched to a gene. The CDR3 runs to 15 residues. In DNA form, the CDR3 reads TGTGCCAGCAGCGTAGGGGACTATTCACAAGAGACCCAGTACTTC. Its translation is CASSVGDYSQETQYF. The full variable domain, rest sourced from reference TRBV9 and TRBJ2-5, is DSGVTQTPKHLITATGQRVTLRCSPRSGDLSVYWYQQSLDQGLQFLIQYYNGEERAKGNILERFSAQQFPDLHSELNLSSLELGDSALYFCASSVGDYSQETQYFGPGTRLLVL.

This chain links TRBV5-1 with TRBJ2-1, with D maybe TRBD1 (6 bases). The ends were cut back, 4 bases at V and 7 bases at J, with 15 bases in the middle. The CDR3 runs to 14 residues. Germline V gives CDR1 SGHRS, CDR2 YFSETQ. The CDR3 DNA is TGCGCCAGCAGCCCCCGGTATCAGGGGAATGAGCAGTTCTTC. Its protein is CASSPRYQGNEQFF. Combining the CDR3 with reference TRBV5-1 and TRBJ2-1 gives the whole variable domain KAGVTQTPRYLIKTRGQQVTLSCSPISGHRSVSWYQQTPGQGLQFLFEYFSETQRNKGNFPGRFSGRQFSNSRSEMNVSTLELGDSALYLCASSPRYQGNEQFFGPGTRLTVL.

This clone showed up just once. This rearrangement joins TRBV5-1 to TRBJ1-1; D may be TRBD1 (5 bases). Looked up from germline, CDR1 is SGHRS and CDR2 is YFSETQ. V lost 6 bases and J lost 1, with 13 bases in between. The CDR3 covers 14 residues. CDR3 sequence: CASTRDLGNTEAFF. The CDR3 DNA reads TGCGCCAGCACCCGGGACTTGGGGAACACTGAAGCTTTCTTT.

Of note for this clone: The CDR3 end shows no conserved phenylalanine or tryptophan, and so a read error is likely. It is unclear where the CDR3 begins or ends on the DNA, so no DNA is shown, and the CDR3 is as TCRdb lists it. The J gene is TRBJ2-7, the V gene TRBV30; TRBD2 was called by the table and not checked on the DNA. 10 amino acids form the CDR3, both terminal residues included. Germline CDR1 reads GTSNPN; CDR2 reads SVGIG (reference sequence). The CDR3 spells CACSGGPPGI.

The chain has TRBV10-1 and TRBJ2-5; D not certain. Germline CDR1 is WNHNN and CDR2 is SYGVQD (reference sequence). This CDR3 has 14 amino acids. V was shortened by 3 bases and J by 2 bases, with 10 bases between the two germline ends. CDR3: CASSEYGEQETQYF. In DNA form, the CDR3 reads TGCGCCAGCAGTGAATACGGAGAACAAGAGACCCAGTACTTC.

This clone showed up just once. This sequence joins TRBV30 and TRBJ2-2; D gene unclear. Trimming left V 0 bases short and J 10 bases short, with 9 bases between. From germline, CDR1 is GTSNPN and CDR2 SVGIG (reference sequence). CDR3 length equals 12 residues. The DNA of the CDR3 is TGTGCCTGGAGTGTTTTAGGTGCGGAGCTGTTTTTT. Protein sequence: CAWSVLGAELFF. The whole variable domain, remainder taken from reference TRBV30 and TRBJ2-2, is SQTIHQWPATLVQPVGSPLSLECTVEGTSNPNLYWYRQAAGRGLQLLFYSVGIGQISSEVPQNLSASRPQDRQFILSSKKLLLSDSGFYLCAWSVLGAELFFGEGSRLTVL.